This entry features one T cell receptor beta chain sequence. This sample is drawn from a study of blood T cell repertoires in COVID-19. The overall study: T cells, B-cell-depleted T cells, or PBMCs provided the cDNA or gDNA that served as material.

CDR1 LGHDT and CDR2 YNNKEL come from the germline V gene (reference sequence). The V gene lost 1 base and the J gene lost 2 bases, with 12 bases spanning the gap. The CDR3 extends over 16 amino acids. Produced via immunoSEQ multiplex PCR; TCRdb's table is partial and in-frame only. Here the sample spans 95,000 to 110,000 clones, under 95% being singletons. The V gene is TRBV3-1 (or the pseudogene TRBV3-2), the J gene TRBJ1-3, with a weak D call TRBD1 (5 bases). Material: peripheral blood. This clonotype originated in a woman in her twenties or thirties with acute or convalescent COVID-19. In DNA form, the CDR3 reads TGTGCCAGCAGCCAAGGCTTATCAGGGCCTGGAAACACCATATATTTT. It translates to CASSQGLSGPGNTIYF.